This T cell receptor beta chain was documented in a study of T cell repertoires in cytomegalovirus infection. Study as a whole: Public TCR beta signature analysis indicated the presence of both CMV infection and matching HLA type.

TCRdb passed the reads through MiXCR, listing each CDR3 protein once. This sample has some 150,000 distinct CDR3 sequences, with about 6.5% found just once. The CDR3 covers 13 residues. The V end was cut by 4 bases, the J end by 4 bases, with 10 bases between. Study-level results: Dominant in the ex vivo response were TCR beta clonotypes restricted by HLA-C and specific for CMV. There were carriers of CMV plus the relevant HLA, and cumulative public TCR beta family frequency identified them.

This clonotype was detected many times. Its antigen is not known. The clonotype originates from a human donor in good health (CMV status not recorded). Some clones in this sample may be carry-over from other donors' samples. Sequencing was done on a sample of PBMCs. This chain joins TRBV12-3 or TRBV12-4 and TRBJ1-2, with no clear D. CDR3 DNA: TGTGCCAGCAGTTCAAGAAGGAGCTATGGCTACACCTTC. Amino acid sequence: CASSSRRSYGYTF.